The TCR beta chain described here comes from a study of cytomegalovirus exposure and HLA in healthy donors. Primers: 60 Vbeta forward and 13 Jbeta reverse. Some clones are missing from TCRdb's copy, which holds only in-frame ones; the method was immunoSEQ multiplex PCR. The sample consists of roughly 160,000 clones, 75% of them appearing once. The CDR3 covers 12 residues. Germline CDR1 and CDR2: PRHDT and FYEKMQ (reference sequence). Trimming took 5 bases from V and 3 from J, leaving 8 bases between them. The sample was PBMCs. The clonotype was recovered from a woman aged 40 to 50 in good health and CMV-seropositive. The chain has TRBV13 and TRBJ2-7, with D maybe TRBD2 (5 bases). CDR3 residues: CASSLGVYEQYF. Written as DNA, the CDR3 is TGTGCCAGCAGCCTCGGGGTCTACGAGCAGTACTTC.